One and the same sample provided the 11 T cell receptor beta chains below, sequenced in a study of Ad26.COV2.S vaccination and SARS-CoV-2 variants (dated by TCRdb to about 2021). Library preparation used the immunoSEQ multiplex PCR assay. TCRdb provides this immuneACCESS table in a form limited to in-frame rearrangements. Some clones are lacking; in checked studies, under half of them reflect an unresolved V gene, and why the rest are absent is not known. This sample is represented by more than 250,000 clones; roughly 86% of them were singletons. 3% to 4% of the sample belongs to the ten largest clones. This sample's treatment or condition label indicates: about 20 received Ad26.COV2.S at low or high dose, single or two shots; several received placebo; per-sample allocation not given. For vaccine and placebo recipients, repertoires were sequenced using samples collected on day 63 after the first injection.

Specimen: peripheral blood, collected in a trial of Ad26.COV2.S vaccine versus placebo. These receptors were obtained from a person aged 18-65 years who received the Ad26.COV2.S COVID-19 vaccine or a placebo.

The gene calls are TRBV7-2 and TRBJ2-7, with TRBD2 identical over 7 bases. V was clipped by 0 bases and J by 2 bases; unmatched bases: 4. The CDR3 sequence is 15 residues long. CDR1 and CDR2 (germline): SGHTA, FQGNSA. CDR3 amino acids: CASSLASGPPYEQYF. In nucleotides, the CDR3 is TGTGCCAGCAGCTTAGCTAGCGGGCCCCCCTACGAGCAGTACTTC.

CDR3 nucleotide sequence: TGTGCCAGCAGCTTCATTGGTTCCTATGGCTACACCTTC. Its protein product is CASSFIGSYGYTF. This chain joins TRBV5-5 and TRBJ1-2; the D is unclear. The CDR3 runs 13 residues. V was clipped by 2 bases and J by 4 bases, with 9 bases between them. Germline loops: CDR1 SGHKS, CDR2 YYEKEE (reference sequence). Using reference TRBV5-5 and TRBJ1-2 for the parts outside the CDR3, the full variable domain is DAGVTQSPTHLIKTRGQQVTLRCSPISGHKSVSWYQQVLGQGPQFIFQYYEKEERGRGNFPDRFSARQFPNYSSELNVNALLLGDSALYLCASSFIGSYGYTFGSGTRLTVV.

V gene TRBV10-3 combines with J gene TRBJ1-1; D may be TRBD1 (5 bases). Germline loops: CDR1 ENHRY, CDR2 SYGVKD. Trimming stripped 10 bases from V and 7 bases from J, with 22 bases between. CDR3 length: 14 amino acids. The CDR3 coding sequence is TGTGCCACCACCGTCCTTCAGGGACCTGATGAAGCTTTCTTT. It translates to CATTVLQGPDEAFF.

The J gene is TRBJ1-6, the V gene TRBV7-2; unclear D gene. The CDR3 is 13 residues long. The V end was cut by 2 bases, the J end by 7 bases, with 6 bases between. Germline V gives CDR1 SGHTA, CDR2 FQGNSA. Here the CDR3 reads CASSLPQNSPLHF. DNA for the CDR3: TGTGCCAGCAGCTTACCACAAAATTCACCCCTCCACTTT.

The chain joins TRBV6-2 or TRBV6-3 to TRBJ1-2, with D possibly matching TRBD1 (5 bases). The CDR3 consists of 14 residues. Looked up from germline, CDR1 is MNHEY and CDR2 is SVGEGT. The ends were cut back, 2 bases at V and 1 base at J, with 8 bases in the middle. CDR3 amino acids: CASSYGADNYGYTF. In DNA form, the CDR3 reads TGTGCCAGCAGTTACGGGGCGGATAACTATGGCTACACCTTC.

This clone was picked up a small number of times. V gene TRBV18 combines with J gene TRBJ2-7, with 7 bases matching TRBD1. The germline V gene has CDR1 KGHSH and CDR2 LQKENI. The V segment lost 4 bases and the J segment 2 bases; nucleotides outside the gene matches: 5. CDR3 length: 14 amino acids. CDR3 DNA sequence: TGTGCCAGCTCACAGGGGGCACAAACCTACGAGCAGTACTTC. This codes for CASSQGAQTYEQYF. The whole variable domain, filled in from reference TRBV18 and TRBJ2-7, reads NAGVMQNPRHLVRRRGQEARLRCSPMKGHSHVYWYRQLPEEGLKFMVYLQKENIIDESGMPKERFSAEFPKEGPSILRIQQVVRGDSAAYFCASSQGAQTYEQYFGPGTRLTVT.

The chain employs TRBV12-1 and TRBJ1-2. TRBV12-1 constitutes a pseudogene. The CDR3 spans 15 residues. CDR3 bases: TGTGCCAGCTTGTGGCCAAGCTTGGCCGGCTATGGCTACACCTTC. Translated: CASLWPSLAGYGYTF.

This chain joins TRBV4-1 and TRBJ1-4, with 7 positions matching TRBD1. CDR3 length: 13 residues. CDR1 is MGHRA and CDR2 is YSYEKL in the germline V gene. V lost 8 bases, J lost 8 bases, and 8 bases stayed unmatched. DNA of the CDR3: TGCGCCAGCGGACGACAGGGTTCGGAAAAACTGTTTTTT. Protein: CASGRQGSEKLFF.

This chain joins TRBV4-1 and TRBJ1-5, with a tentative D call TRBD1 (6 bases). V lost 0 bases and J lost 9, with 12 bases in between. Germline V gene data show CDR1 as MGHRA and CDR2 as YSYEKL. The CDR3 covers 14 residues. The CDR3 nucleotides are TGCGCCAGCAGCCAAGACAGGGGCGCAGGGCCCCAGCATTTT. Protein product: CASSQDRGAGPQHF.

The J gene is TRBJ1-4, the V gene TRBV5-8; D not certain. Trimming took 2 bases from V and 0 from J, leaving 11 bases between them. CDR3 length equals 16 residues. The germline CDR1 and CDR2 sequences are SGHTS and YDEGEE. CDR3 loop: CASSFWGGSTNEKLFF. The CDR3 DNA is TGTGCCAGCAGCTTTTGGGGAGGTTCAACTAATGAAAAACTGTTTTTT.

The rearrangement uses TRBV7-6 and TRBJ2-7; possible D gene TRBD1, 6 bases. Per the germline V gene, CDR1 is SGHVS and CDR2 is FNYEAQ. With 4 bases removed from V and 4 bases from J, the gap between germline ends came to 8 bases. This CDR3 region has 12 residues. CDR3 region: CASSSDRYEQYF. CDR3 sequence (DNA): TGTGCCAGCAGCTCAGACAGGTACGAGCAGTACTTC.